This T cell receptor (beta chain) was captured by sequencing in a study of shared clonotypes between healthy human individuals. Data came from immunoSEQ multiplex PCR; TCRdb stores just in-frame clones and leaves some out. The sample has approximately 530,000 clones; about 96% are singletons. V was trimmed by 5 bases and J by 4 bases, leaving 11 bases between them. This CDR3 is built from 13 residues. Germline CDR1 is KGHSH and CDR2 is LQKENI. The specimen was naive CD4+ T cells sorted from blood. Noted subset: CD45RA+ positively selected. The sequence derives from a woman in her twenties or thirties in good health. This chain uses TRBV18 with TRBJ1-2, with D possibly being TRBD1 (5 bases). This CDR3 reads CASSFDRVYGYTF. CDR3 bases: TGTGCCAGCTCATTCGACAGAGTCTATGGCTACACCTTC.